Listed below are T cell receptor beta chains from one sample, sequenced in a study of cytomegalovirus exposure and HLA in healthy donors. Assay used: immunoSEQ multiplex PCR; TCRdb lists only in-frame clones, some missing. The data show around 130,000 clones, about 80% seen once. The material sequenced was PBMCs. Every receptor here comes from a human donor in good health. Each CDR3 is given with its conserved first and last residue. The D gene is left open where the match is weak. A row's size may be missing; if present it is once, few, many or a size class.

D gene	clone size	V gene	J gene	CDR3 protein	CDR3 DNA
TRBD2	.	TRBV13	TRBJ2-3	CASSLTRLAGGTDTQYF	TGTGCCAGCAGCCTCACCCGACTAGCGGGAGGCACAGATACGCAGTATTTT
.	.	TRBV9	TRBJ2-2	CASSVVSAGELFF	TGTGCCAGCAGCGTAGTTTCGGCCGGGGAGCTGTTTTTT
TRBD1	.	TRBV9	TRBJ2-7	CASSVSPDRNSYEQYF	TGTGCCAGCAGCGTAAGCCCGGACAGGAATAGCTACGAGCAGTACTTC
.	.	TRBV11-2	TRBJ1-2	CASKGGGDGYTF	TGTGCCAGTAAGGGAGGGGGAGATGGCTACACCTTC
TRBD1	.	TRBV6-6	TRBJ2-2	CASSYQGARTGELFF	TGTGCCAGCAGTTACCAGGGGGCGCGGACCGGGGAGCTGTTTTTT
.	.	TRBV5-6	TRBJ2-7	CASSLDIYEQYF	TGTGCCAGCAGCTTGGACATCTACGAGCAGTACTTC
TRBD1	.	TRBV19	TRBJ2-7	CASSDGTGSSHEQYF	TGTGCCAGTAGTGACGGGACAGGGAGTTCCCACGAGCAGTACTTC
TRBD2	.	TRBV2	TRBJ2-1	CASSEGAGYNEQFF	TGTGCCAGCAGTGAAGGAGCGGGGTACAATGAGCAGTTCTTC
.	.	TRBV7-2	TRBJ2-6	CASSFHRELSGANVLTF	TGTGCCAGCAGCTTCCACAGGGAGTTGTCTGGGGCCAACGTCCTGACTTTC
TRBD1	.	TRBV27	TRBJ2-5	CASSYGQGGETQYF	TGTGCCAGCAGTTACGGACAGGGGGGGGAGACCCAGTACTTC
.	.	TRBV7-9	TRBJ1-1	CSSSSGGEAEAFF	TGTTCCAGCAGCTCGGGGGGGGAGGCTGAAGCTTTCTTT
.	.	TRBV10-3	TRBJ2-7	CAISESLLRGSSYEQYF	TGTGCCATCAGTGAGAGTCTCTTAAGGGGGAGCTCCTACGAGCAGTACTTC
TRBD1	.	TRBV7-8	TRBJ1-1	CASSLDRDSEAFF	TGTGCCAGCAGTCTTGACAGGGACTCTGAAGCTTTCTTT
.	few	TRBV5-4	TRBJ1-2	CASSWGSGSAYGYTF	TGTGCCAGCAGCTGGGGCTCGGGCTCAGCCTATGGCTACACCTTC
TRBD1	.	TRBV19	TRBJ1-1	CASSRQGPEAFF	TGTGCCAGTAGTAGACAGGGCCCTGAAGCTTTCTTT
TRBD1	.	TRBV9	TRBJ2-5	CASSGGSKTGGQETQYF	TGTGCCAGCAGCGGGGGATCAAAGACAGGGGGCCAAGAGACCCAGTACTTC